The rows below give T cell receptor beta chains drawn from one sample of a study of Ad26.COV2.S vaccination and SARS-CoV-2 variants. Generated by immunoSEQ multiplex PCR, the TCRdb table keeps only in-frame clones and is missing some. This sample has 510,000 or so clones, with around 90% found just once. Specimen: peripheral blood, collected in a trial of Ad26.COV2.S vaccine versus placebo. The receptors were sampled from a person aged 18 to 65 who received the Ad26.COV2.S COVID-19 vaccine or a placebo. CDR3s include the opening cysteine and the closing phenylalanine or tryptophan.

J	V	CDR3
TRBJ1-1	TRBV11-3	CASSLGGASEAFF
TRBJ1-1	TRBV7-8	CASSRAGTLEAFF
TRBJ2-3	TRBV5-1	CASSFGGTGAHTQYF
TRBJ1-2	TRBV7-2	CASSPPWGGNYGYTF
TRBJ2-2	TRBV11-3	CASSSGQMNTGELFF
TRBJ1-4	TRBV5-1	CASSPEPLGELFF
TRBJ2-1	TRBV2	CASSVRAGGINEQFF
TRBJ2-1	TRBV6-6	CASSYGRNEQFF
TRBJ2-4	TRBV6-5	CASSPGPPRNIQYF
TRBJ2-3	TRBV27	CASNPIAGRGDTQYF
TRBJ1-1	TRBV11-2	CASSLEVRGAFF
TRBJ2-2	TRBV15	CATSGDRVNTGELFF
TRBJ2-3	TRBV7-3	CASSLSHPTDTQYF
TRBJ2-5	TRBV28	CASRLAGAGETQYF
TRBJ2-3	TRBV3-1/TRBV3-2	CASRASGTDTQYF
TRBJ2-1	TRBV14	CASSQLVSSGSGYNEQFF
TRBJ2-1	TRBV27	CASSLIASYNEQFF
TRBJ2-3	TRBV6-5	CASRETSGDTDTQYF
TRBJ2-1	TRBV7-2	CASSFGGLAGVDEQFF
TRBJ1-1	TRBV29-1	CSVEHSLTSTEAFF